This T cell receptor (beta chain) was identified in a study of T cell repertoires in cytomegalovirus infection. Study overall: Signatures in public TCR beta sequences pointed to both CMV infection and matching HLA type.

In TCRdb, the reads were re-called with MiXCR into one record per CDR3 protein. The sample gives about 530,000 distinct CDR3 sequences, about 30% of which show up once; around 13% is in the top ten. In regard to this clonotype: The target antigen is unknown.

Study-level results: HLA-C-restricted CMV-specific TCR beta clonotypes prevailed in the ex vivo response. Of the TCR beta families, the public ones yielded a cumulative frequency that identified carriers of CMV plus the relevant HLA.

V was clipped by 0 bases and J by 1 base; unmatched bases: 3. The CDR3 is made up of 17 amino acids. CDR1 and CDR2 from the germline V gene are SGHTA and FQGNSA. This TCR was recovered from a human donor in good health (CMV status not recorded). Some clones in this sample may be carry-over from other donors' samples. The V call is TRBV7-2, the J call TRBJ2-2; 9 bases agree with TRBD1. Specimen: PBMCs. CDR3 in amino acids: CASSLARQGVNTGELFF. CDR3 in DNA: TGTGCCAGCAGCTTAGCCCGACAGGGGGTGAACACCGGGGAGCTGTTTTTT.